These 25 T cell receptor beta chains share one sample of origin, sequenced in a study of shared clonotypes between healthy human individuals. The protocol was immunoSEQ multiplex PCR, while the TCRdb copy is restricted to in-frame clones and leaves out a portion. This table holds over a million clones, approximately 97% found once. Sequencing used naive CD4+ T cells sorted from blood. Subset specified: CD45RA+ positively selected. The source is a young man in good health.

The chain recombines TRBV6-5 with TRBJ2-5, with D hard to call. V lost 2 bases, J lost 5 bases, and 12 bases lay in between. The CDR3 length is 14 residues. CDR1 MNHEY and CDR2 SVGAGI come from the germline V gene. The DNA for the CDR3 is TGTGCCAGCAGTTACCGAAGCCTCGGGGAGACCCAGTACTTC. It codes for CASSYRSLGETQYF.

The DNA of the CDR3 is TGTGCCAGTAGTATAAGCGTCCTGAGCTCCTACAATGAGCAGTTCTTC. This codes for CASSISVLSSYNEQFF. The chain recombines TRBV19 with TRBJ2-1; D is undetermined. This CDR3 is built from 16 residues. Germline CDR1 and CDR2: LNHDA and SQIVND (reference sequence). The germline V and J ends were trimmed by 2 bases and 0 bases, with 11 bases remaining between them.

The chain has TRBV5-1 and TRBJ2-1; the match to TRBD2 covers 14 bases. The CDR3 loop spans 18 amino acids. V lost 2 bases to trimming and J lost 8 bases; unmatched junction nucleotides: 12. CDR1 and CDR2 from the germline V gene are SGHRS and YFSETQ. The CDR3 loop reads CASSFRLAGTSGSDEQFF. The CDR3 bases are TGCGCCAGCAGCTTCCGGTTAGCCGGGACTAGCGGGAGCGATGAGCAGTTCTTC.

Regarding this clone: Other nucleotide sequences from this sample produce the same CDR3. The chain is built from TRBV28 and TRBJ2-7, with unresolved D. Trimming took 6 bases from V and 7 from J, leaving 10 bases between them. Germline CDR1 and CDR2: MDHEN and SYDVKM. The CDR3 totals 11 residues. This CDR3 reads CASSDPGEQYF. In nucleotides, the CDR3 is TGTGCCAGCAGCGACCCCGGAGAGCAGTACTTC. The entire variable domain, with the rest obtained from reference TRBV28 and TRBJ2-7, is as follows: DVKVTQSSRYLVKRTGEKVFLECVQDMDHENMFWYRQDPGLGLRLIYFSYDVKMKEKGDIPEGYSVSREKKERFSLILESASTNQTSMYLCASSDPGEQYFGPGTRLTVT.

The V call is TRBV12-5, the J call TRBJ2-1; 8 nucleotides agree with TRBD2. J was trimmed by 5 bases and V by 1 base; bases with no gene match: 1. Germline CDR1 and CDR2: LGHNT and FRNRAP. This CDR3 is 14 amino acids long. Here the CDR3 DNA reads TGTGCTAGTGGTTTGGCGGGAGGGAACAATGAGCAGTTCTTC. Translating it yields CASGLAGGNNEQFF.

Concerning this clone itself: In the same sample, other DNA sequences code for this CDR3. The chain recombines TRBV7-9 with TRBJ2-1, with 8 positions matching TRBD2. The germline V gene has CDR1 SEHNR and CDR2 FQNEAQ (reference sequence). With V trimmed by 3 bases and J by 6 bases, 10 bases remained unmatched. The CDR3 runs 16 residues. The CDR3 DNA reads as TGTGCCAGCAGCTTGGGAAGCGGGAGATACGGCAATGAGCAGTTCTTC. The encoded protein is CASSLGSGRYGNEQFF.

This clone was seen just once. The chain recombines TRBV1 with TRBJ2-3; TRBD2, the D gene given by the table, was not confirmed from the DNA. TRBV1 is deemed a pseudogene. The CDR3 is made up of 16 amino acids. The CDR3 DNA follows: TGCACCAGCAGCCAATCCCTTTGGGGAGTCATGGATACGCAGTATTTT. It specifies CTSSQSLWGVMDTQYF.

The rearrangement links TRBV2 to TRBJ2-1; D not certain. This CDR3 region has 15 residues. V was clipped by 4 bases and J by 1 base, with 11 bases between them. In germline, CDR1 is SNHLY, CDR2 FYNNEI. CDR3 bases: TGTGCCAGCAGTGGGTCCACTGGGTCCTACAATGAGCAGTTCTTC. It encodes CASSGSTGSYNEQFF.

The chain joins TRBV7-3 to TRBJ2-3; TRBD2 matches 10 bases. The CDR3 runs to 15 residues. Germline trimming cut 5 bases from V and 2 bases from J; bases unmatched to any gene: 4. Germline V gene sequence: CDR1 SGHTA, CDR2 FQGTGA. CDR3 residues: CASSLGLANTDTQYF. CDR3 sequence (DNA): TGTGCCAGCAGCCTGGGACTAGCGAACACAGATACGCAGTATTTT.

This sequence joins TRBV15 and TRBJ2-7; TRBD2 agrees at 12 bases. The germline gives CDR1 LNHNV, CDR2 YYDKDF (reference sequence). The V gene end was trimmed by 4 bases and the J gene end by 7 bases; junction bases not matched to a gene: 8. This CDR3 spans 15 amino acids. The CDR3 nucleotides are TGTGCCACCAGCATGAGACTAGCGGGAGCGAGGGAGCAGTACTTC. Amino acid sequence: CATSMRLAGAREQYF.

The V gene is TRBV19, the J gene TRBJ2-5, with 8 bases fitting TRBD2. The CDR3 spans 16 residues. Germline CDR1 is LNHDA and CDR2 is SQIVND (reference sequence). The V and J ends lost 3 bases and 5 bases, in that order; junction bases with no gene match: 11. CDR3 sequence reads: CASSIAKREMVETQYF. CDR3 sequence (DNA): TGTGCCAGTAGTATTGCGAAGCGGGAGATGGTCGAGACCCAGTACTTC.

The gene calls are TRBV28 and TRBJ2-3; 9 nucleotides line up with TRBD2. After removal of 2 bases from V and 3 bases from J, the junction contained 6 bases not matched to a gene. Germline V lookup: CDR1 MDHEN, CDR2 SYDVKM. The CDR3 spans 16 residues. The CDR3 region has the DNA TGTGCCAGCAGTTTAGCGGGAGGGCCGTGGACAGATACGCAGTATTTT. As protein: CASSLAGGPWTDTQYF.

V is TRBV2 and J is TRBJ2-7; D gene ambiguous. V was clipped by 3 bases and J by 1 base, with 10 bases between them. This CDR3 has 14 amino acids. Germline assignment: CDR1 SNHLY and CDR2 FYNNEI. CDR3 residues: CASSDISGSYEQYF. CDR3 DNA: TGTGCCAGCAGTGATATTAGTGGTTCCTACGAGCAGTACTTC.

V is TRBV10-2 and J is TRBJ2-1; TRBD2 matches at 10 bases. V dropped 8 bases and J dropped 7; count of bases not matched to a gene: 11. The CDR3 is 15 amino acids. Germline CDR1 WSHSY, CDR2 SAAADI. CDR3 nucleotide sequence: TGCGCCAGCGGGCGGTCTAGCGGGAGATGGAATGAGCAGTTCTTC. Translating it yields CASGRSSGRWNEQFF.

This clone was detected once. The rearrangement joins TRBV28 to TRBJ1-1; a possible D gene is TRBD1 (5 bases). Trimming stripped 6 bases from V and 5 bases from J, with 19 bases between. The CDR3 is made up of 15 amino acids. Germline V gene sequence: CDR1 MDHEN, CDR2 SYDVKM. The CDR3 sequence: CASRIRGGKRTEAFF. The CDR3 nucleotides are TGTGCCAGCAGAATTCGGGGCGGAAAGAGGACTGAAGCTTTCTTT.

V and J are TRBV9 and TRBJ1-4, with D hard to call. Germline V gene lookup returns CDR1 SGDLS and CDR2 YYNGEE. V lost 3 bases and J 0 bases, leaving 9 bases between the germline ends. CDR3 length: 15 residues. For the CDR3, the DNA is TGTGCCAGCAGCGCCTACACCACAACTAATGAAAAACTGTTTTTT. It encodes CASSAYTTTNEKLFF.

Points on this clone: Germline and junction disagree at one end, which may indicate a read error. This chain joins TRBV19 and TRBJ2-7, with 10 positions matching TRBD1. The CDR3 contains 16 residues. CDR1 is LNHDA, CDR2 SQIVND, per germline (reference sequence). The CDR3 region has the DNA TGTGCCAGTAGTTCAGGGGGACAGGGGCTCTCCAACGAGCAGTACTTC. It specifies CASSSGGQGLSNEQYF.

The chain couples TRBV27 to TRBJ1-4, with unresolved D. V was clipped by 2 bases and J by 5 bases, with 12 bases between them. The CDR3 runs to 15 residues. Germline V gene lookup returns CDR1 MNHEY and CDR2 SMNVEV (reference sequence). CDR3 bases: TGTGCCAGCAGTTTAGCGGGCAGACCGAATGAAAAACTGTTTTTT. Translation gives CASSLAGRPNEKLFF.

The count of this clone is one. This chain links TRBV28 with TRBJ2-1, with D possibly being TRBD1 or TRBD2 (5 bases each). The CDR3 has 15 residues. Trimming took off 7 bases at V and 2 bases at J, with 15 bases between the two ends. Germline loops: CDR1 MDHEN, CDR2 SYDVKM. CDR3 in amino acids: CASTLPGTAYNEQFF. As DNA, the CDR3 is TGTGCCAGCACCTTACCCGGGACGGCCTACAATGAGCAGTTCTTC.

This clone showed up just once. DNA for the CDR3: TGTGCCAGCAGCCATCTCAGCGGTACTAGCACAGATACGCAGTATTTT. This encodes CASSHLSGTSTDTQYF. This chain uses TRBV9 with TRBJ2-3, with TRBD2 as a possible D gene (5 bases). The CDR3 loop spans 16 amino acids. From germline, CDR1 is SGDLS and CDR2 YYNGEE. V gave up 4 bases and J gave up 0 bases, with 15 bases separating them.

This clone was counted a few times. The rearrangement uses TRBV27 and TRBJ2-1; 13 nucleotides agree with TRBD2. Trimming removed 5 bases from V and 10 bases from J; junction bases left unmatched: 11. CDR1 is MNHEY and CDR2 is SMNVEV in the germline V gene (reference sequence). The CDR3 has 16 amino acids. CDR3 region: CASSASGTSGILEQFF. CDR3 bases: TGTGCCAGCAGTGCTTCCGGGACTAGCGGGATATTAGAGCAGTTCTTC.

This chain joins TRBV18 and TRBJ2-5; TRBD2 might be the D (5 bases). V lost 4 bases to trimming and J lost 5 bases, with 23 bases between them. Germline CDR1 and CDR2: KGHSH and LQKENI. The length of the CDR3 is 17 residues. In nucleotides, the CDR3 is TGTGCCAGCTCACTTAGGACTCCTCAAAAACCCAGGGAGACCCAGTACTTC. It codes for CASSLRTPQKPRETQYF. Drawing the rest from reference TRBV18 and TRBJ2-5, the complete variable domain is NAGVMQNPRHLVRRRGQEARLRCSPMKGHSHVYWYRQLPEEGLKFMVYLQKENIIDESGMPKERFSAEFPKEGPSILRIQQVVRGDSAAYFCASSLRTPQKPRETQYFGPGTRLLVL.

The V and J genes are TRBV7-2 and TRBJ1-5, with unresolved D. The CDR3 covers 16 residues. Germline V gene data show CDR1 as SGHTA and CDR2 as FQGNSA. V was trimmed by 0 bases and J by 4 bases, leaving 13 bases between them. The CDR3 nucleotides read TGTGCCAGCAGCTTAGCGAAGGTAGGCAGGAATCAGCCCCAGCATTTT. This translates into CASSLAKVGRNQPQHF.

This clone was seen once. This chain joins TRBV30 and TRBJ2-1; 10 positions agree with TRBD1. The CDR3 is made up of 16 amino acids. The trim removed 5 bases at V and 13 bases at J, leaving 20 bases unmatched. The V gene's germline CDR1 is GTSNPN and CDR2 SVGIG (reference sequence). The CDR3 DNA is TGTGCCTGGGAGAGTTACCGGGACAGGGGTATTCGCGGCCAGTTCTTC. Its translation is CAWESYRDRGIRGQFF.

The chain carries TRBV29-1 and TRBJ2-7; D gene ambiguous. Per germline, CDR1 SQVTM and CDR2 ANQGSEA. CDR3 length: 15 residues. V lost 4 bases to trimming and J lost 0 bases, with 16 bases between them. CDR3 in DNA: TGCAGCGTTGTTGGATCGGCAGATAGCTCCTACGAGCAGTACTTC. The encoded protein is CSVVGSADSSYEQYF.